This TCR beta chain was recovered during a study of CD8 T cells in ankylosing spondylitis. TCRdb reanalysed the 5' RACE reads using MiXCR and keeps one entry per CDR3 protein. The sample records fewer than 250,000 distinct CDR3 sequences, under 12% being singletons. Whole-study findings and limits: A motif in TCR beta, a set of roughly 8 highly homologous variants, appeared characteristic of ankylosing spondylitis blood. Reportedly, matched ankylosing spondylitis synovial fluid was significantly enriched for disease-linked clones.

This clonotype was picked up many times. Antigen unknown. The source material was blood, either unsorted or a sorted T cell fraction (not recorded which). The sequence was obtained from a male donor with ankylosing spondylitis or in good health (not recorded which).

Written as DNA, the CDR3 is TGTGCCAGCAGTACAAATTGGGGCCACTACGAGCAGTACTTC. As protein: CASSTNWGHYEQYF. The chain couples TRBV6-1 to TRBJ2-7; possibly TRBD1 for D (5 bases). The CDR3 totals 14 residues. Germline CDR1 and CDR2: MNHNS and SASEGT. V lost 5 bases and J 3 bases, leaving 14 bases between the germline ends.